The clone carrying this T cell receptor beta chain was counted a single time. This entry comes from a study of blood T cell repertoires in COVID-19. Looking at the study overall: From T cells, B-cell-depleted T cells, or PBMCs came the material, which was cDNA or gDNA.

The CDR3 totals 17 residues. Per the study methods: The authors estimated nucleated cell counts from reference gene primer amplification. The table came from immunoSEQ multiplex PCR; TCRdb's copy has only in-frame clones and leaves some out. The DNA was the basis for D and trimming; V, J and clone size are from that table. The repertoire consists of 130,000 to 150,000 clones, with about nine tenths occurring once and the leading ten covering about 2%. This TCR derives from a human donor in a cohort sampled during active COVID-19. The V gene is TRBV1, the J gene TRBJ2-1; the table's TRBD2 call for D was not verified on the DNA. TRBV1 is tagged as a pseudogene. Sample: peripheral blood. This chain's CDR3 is CTSSQDVRGGLDNEQFF. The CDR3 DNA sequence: TGCACCAGCAGCCAAGATGTGCGGGGTGGGCTCGACAATGAGCAGTTCTTC.